Reported below is one TCR beta chain. As yet, its antigen is unknown. At one end the junction does not follow the germline gene, possibly because of a read error. One entry per CDR3 protein, called by TCRdb with MiXCR from the 5' RACE reads. The sample lists a few hundred thousand distinct CDR3 sequences, roughly 13% seen once, with 21% in the top ten. The sample belongs to a study of T-cell memory formation after mild COVID-19. Study overall: TCR clusters largely stayed donor specific.

The CDR3 totals 12 residues. Study results and limitations: A second wave expanding day 15 to 37 was CD4+-biased; contracting clones were balanced. CD8+ contracting clones occupied EMRA, while CD4+ ones occupied mainly CM and EM.

The sample was PBMCs or a T cell subset sorted from them (not recorded which). The receptor was derived from a man aged 18 to 29 who had mild COVID-19 (a few samples of this study predate the infection). Cell type and time point are not known. This chain joins TRBV12-3 or TRBV12-4 and TRBJ1-1; D possibly corresponds to TRBD1 (5 bases). The CDR3 loop reads CASSLASTGGNF. The CDR3 DNA sequence: TGTGCCAGCAGTTTAGCGAGTACGGGGGGAAACTTT.